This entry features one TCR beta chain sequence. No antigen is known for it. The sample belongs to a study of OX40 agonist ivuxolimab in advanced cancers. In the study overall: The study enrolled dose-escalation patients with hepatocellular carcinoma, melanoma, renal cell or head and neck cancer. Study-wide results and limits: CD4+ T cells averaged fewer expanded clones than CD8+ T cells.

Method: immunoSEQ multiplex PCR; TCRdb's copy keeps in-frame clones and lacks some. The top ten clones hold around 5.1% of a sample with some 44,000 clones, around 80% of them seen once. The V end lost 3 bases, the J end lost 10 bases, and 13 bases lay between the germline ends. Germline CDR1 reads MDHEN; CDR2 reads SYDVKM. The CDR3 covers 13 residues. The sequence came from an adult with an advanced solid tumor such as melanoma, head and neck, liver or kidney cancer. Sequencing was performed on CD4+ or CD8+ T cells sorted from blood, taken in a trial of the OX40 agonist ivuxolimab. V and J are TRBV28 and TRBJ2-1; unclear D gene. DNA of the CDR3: TGTGCCAGCAGTTTGTCCGAAGTGCCAGAGCAGTTCTTC. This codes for CASSLSEVPEQFF.